These 26 T cell receptor beta chains came from one sample sequenced in a study of graft-versus-host responses after intestinal transplantation. Clones were read by immunoSEQ multiplex PCR, and TCRdb kept only the in-frame ones, dropping some. Of roughly 43,000 clones detected, 85% to 95% appear once; the ten largest clones hold 1.6%. This sample comprised PBMCs, obtained around 330 days after intestinal transplant. These receptors came from a human patient who received an intestinal transplant, so some T cells may come from the graft donor.

The chain employs TRBV6-1 and TRBJ1-2; 9 bases agree with TRBD1. Per germline, CDR1 MNHNS and CDR2 SASEGT. The CDR3 is made up of 13 amino acids. V shed 6 bases, J shed 3 bases, and the junction held 2 bases outside the gene matches. DNA for the CDR3: TGTGCCAGCAGCGACAGGGGGGACTATGGCTACACCTTC. Amino acids: CASSDRGDYGYTF.

The J gene is TRBJ2-1, the V gene TRBV4-1; tentative D call: TRBD2 (6 bases). The CDR3 runs 14 residues. Germline-derived CDR1 and CDR2 are MGHRA and YSYEKL. Trimming took 1 base from V and 6 from J, leaving 10 bases between them. The CDR3 nucleotides read TGCGCCAGCAGCCAAGTAACCGGGGGCAATGAGCAGTTCTTC. This gives the protein CASSQVTGGNEQFF.

DNA for the CDR3: TGTGCCAGCAGTGAATATTACCGCCGGACAGGGGGCAAGGAAAAACTGTTTTTT. Translation: CASSEYYRRTGGKEKLFF. The chain employs TRBV25-1 and TRBJ1-4, with 11 bases aligning to TRBD1. CDR3 length equals 18 residues. The germline V gene encodes CDR1 MGHDK and CDR2 SYGVNS. Unmatched junction bases numbered 11, after V lost 0 bases and J lost 8 bases.

The table lists this clone with a count of one. This chain links TRBV6-6 with TRBJ2-7, with 9 nucleotides matching TRBD2. The CDR3 length is 14 residues. Germline lookup yields CDR1 MNHNY and CDR2 SVGAGI (reference sequence). J lost 3 bases, V lost 3 bases, and 3 bases had no gene match. The CDR3 sequence is CASSYSGGHYEQYF. As DNA, the CDR3 is TGTGCCAGCAGTTATAGCGGGGGCCACTACGAGCAGTACTTC.

V gene TRBV2 combines with J gene TRBJ2-2, with D perhaps TRBD2 (5 bases). CDR1 is SNHLY, CDR2 FYNNEI, per germline. Trimming removed 5 bases from V and 4 bases from J, with 17 bases in between. CDR3 length: 16 residues. The DNA for the CDR3 is TGTGCCAGCAGTACCTCGGGTGAAGCGGTCACCGGGGAGCTGTTTTTT. Translating it yields CASSTSGEAVTGELFF.

This clone was recorded once. The rearrangement joins TRBV19 to TRBJ1-2, with D maybe TRBD1 (5 bases). CDR1 LNHDA and CDR2 SQIVND come from the germline V gene (reference sequence). The ends were cut back, 5 bases at V and 4 bases at J, with 11 bases in the middle. The CDR3 sequence is 13 residues long. CDR3 loop: CASSVDRVYGYTF. The DNA of the CDR3 is TGTGCCAGTAGTGTTGACAGAGTCTATGGCTACACCTTC.

V and J are TRBV5-1 and TRBJ2-1; possibly TRBD2 for D (6 bases). V lost 0 bases, J lost 0 bases, and 10 bases lay in between. CDR1 is SGHRS and CDR2 is YFSETQ in the germline V gene. This CDR3 has 16 amino acids. The DNA for the CDR3 is TGCGCCAGCAGCTTGGCTAGCGCGTTCTCCTACAATGAGCAGTTCTTC. Translated: CASSLASAFSYNEQFF. The full variable domain, completed using reference TRBV5-1 and TRBJ2-1, is KAGVTQTPRYLIKTRGQQVTLSCSPISGHRSVSWYQQTPGQGLQFLFEYFSETQRNKGNFPGRFSGRQFSNSRSEMNVSTLELGDSALYLCASSLASAFSYNEQFFGPGTRLTVL.

The chain recombines TRBV6-6 with TRBJ1-2; 7 positions match TRBD1. The CDR3 totals 12 residues. The V and J ends lost 4 bases and 8 bases, in that order; junction bases with no gene match: 4. Germline CDR1 is MNHNY and CDR2 is SVGAGI (reference sequence). DNA of the CDR3: TGTGCCAGCAGTTTTCTGACAGGGGGCTACACCTTC. It is translated as CASSFLTGGYTF.

The rearrangement uses TRBV5-4 and TRBJ2-2; 16 nucleotides align to TRBD2. Germline V gives CDR1 SGHNT, CDR2 YYREEE (reference sequence). V shed 4 bases and J 6 bases; nucleotides not matched to a gene: 15. This CDR3 region has 20 residues. DNA for the CDR3: TGTGCCAGCAGCGGGCCCGGGACTAGCGGGGGGGAGTCCCCCTCCGGGGAGCTGTTTTTT. Protein product: CASSGPGTSGGESPSGELFF.

This clone was recorded only once. V and J are TRBV7-6 and TRBJ1-5; D is undetermined. Trimming removed 5 bases at V and 7 bases at J, with 15 bases between. Germline V gene sequence: CDR1 SGHVS, CDR2 FNYEAQ. This CDR3 is 14 amino acids long. The CDR3 DNA follows: TGTGCCAGCAGCGAAGCAGAGGTGGAGCAGCCCCAGCATTTT. It yields the protein CASSEAEVEQPQHF.

This sequence joins TRBV19 and TRBJ2-2; no reliable D call. Trimming shortened V by 3 bases and J by 6 bases, and 8 bases separated the two germline ends. CDR1 is LNHDA, CDR2 SQIVND, per germline (reference sequence). This CDR3 spans 13 amino acids. The CDR3 coding sequence is TGTGCCAGTAGTATCATCCAGCCCGGGGAGCTGTTTTTT. As protein: CASSIIQPGELFF.

The V gene is TRBV6-5, the J gene TRBJ1-2, with 7 bases aligning to TRBD1. The trim removed 2 bases at V and 7 bases at J, leaving 10 bases unmatched. CDR3 length: 15 amino acids. Germline loops: CDR1 MNHEY, CDR2 SVGAGI. CDR3 in amino acids: CASSYAQGGIGGYTF. CDR3 DNA sequence: TGTGCCAGCAGTTACGCGCAGGGGGGAATAGGTGGCTACACCTTC.

The chain uses TRBV29-1 and TRBJ2-2; no reliable D call. The CDR3 has 14 amino acids. Germline CDR1 and CDR2: SQVTM and ANQGSEA. Trimming took 4 bases from V and 5 from J, leaving 14 bases between them. DNA of the CDR3: TGCAGCGTTGGTTCCGGCAGGCGAACCGGGGAGCTGTTTTTT. It translates to CSVGSGRRTGELFF.

This rearrangement joins TRBV19 to TRBJ2-1; 12 positions match TRBD2. The CDR3 length is 17 residues. The trim removed 1 base at V and 2 bases at J, leaving 3 bases unmatched. CDR1 LNHDA and CDR2 SQIVND come from the germline V gene (reference sequence). CDR3 amino acids: CASSIGTSGETYNEQFF. The CDR3 bases are TGTGCCAGTAGTATAGGGACTAGCGGGGAAACCTACAATGAGCAGTTCTTC.

The V and J genes are TRBV9 and TRBJ1-6; D is undetermined. The germline gives CDR1 SGDLS, CDR2 YYNGEE. The length of the CDR3 is 16 residues. The germline V and J ends were trimmed by 0 bases and 5 bases, with 12 bases remaining between them. The CDR3 is CASSVGSLAHNSPLHF. For the CDR3, the DNA is TGTGCCAGCAGCGTAGGGTCCCTAGCCCATAATTCACCCCTCCACTTT.

The chain is built from TRBV6-1 and TRBJ1-2; possibly TRBD1 for D (6 bases). The ends were cut back, 6 bases at V and 4 bases at J, with 15 bases in the middle. CDR3 length: 14 amino acids. The germline V gene has CDR1 MNHNS and CDR2 SASEGT. The CDR3 region is CASRHRGTRYGYTF. The CDR3 DNA sequence: TGTGCCAGCAGGCACCGGGGGACACGCTATGGCTACACCTTC.

The rearrangement links TRBV28 to TRBJ1-3; D not certain. This CDR3 has 14 amino acids. Germline loops: CDR1 MDHEN, CDR2 SYDVKM. V was pared by 5 bases and J by 0 bases, with 8 bases between. The CDR3 nucleotides read TGTGCCAGCAGTAGCTCGCGCTCTGGAAACACCATATATTTT. It codes for CASSSSRSGNTIYF.

This clone has a handful of counts. The chain uses TRBV21-1 and TRBJ1-6; the table assigns TRBD1, which was not confirmed against the DNA. TRBV21-1 is labeled a pseudogene. The CDR3 length is 16 residues. The CDR3 nucleotides read TGTGCCAGCAGCAATAGCCGCAGGGTCCCCAGATCACCCCTCCACTTT. It translates to CASSNSRRVPRSPLHF.

The rearrangement links TRBV30 to TRBJ2-7; D uncertain. CDR1 and CDR2 from the germline V gene are GTSNPN and SVGIG (reference sequence). V shed 0 bases and J shed 5 bases, with 8 bases lying between them. The CDR3 has 12 amino acids. The CDR3 sequence is CAWSVGFHEQYF. CDR3 DNA: TGTGCCTGGAGTGTAGGGTTCCACGAGCAGTACTTC.

DNA of the CDR3: TGTGCCAGCAGTTTCGACAGTTATGGCTACACCTTC. It yields the protein CASSFDSYGYTF. The rearrangement links TRBV28 to TRBJ1-2; D might be TRBD1 (5 bases). The CDR3 is made up of 12 amino acids. V lost 3 bases and J lost 5, with 7 bases in between. Per the germline V gene, CDR1 is MDHEN and CDR2 is SYDVKM.

The count of this clone is one. J is TRBJ2-3 and V is TRBV5-5; D unclear. Germline lookup yields CDR1 SGHKS and CDR2 YYEKEE (reference sequence). V lost 1 base and J 6 bases, leaving 9 bases between the germline ends. The CDR3 consists of 13 residues. The DNA for the CDR3 is TGTGCCAGCAGCTTGATCAGCGACGATACGCAGTATTTT. This encodes CASSLISDDTQYF.

The gene calls are TRBV9 and TRBJ1-2; maybe TRBD1 (5 bases). Trimming removed 5 bases at V and 4 bases at J, with 12 bases between. CDR3 size: 13 residues. CDR1 SGDLS and CDR2 YYNGEE come from the germline V gene. The CDR3 DNA follows: TGTGCCAGCAGTCTCAGGGAAGGCTATGGCTACACCTTC. Residues: CASSLREGYGYTF.

This clone showed up just a few times. V gene TRBV11-1 combines with J gene TRBJ1-1; D is unclear. Per the germline V gene, CDR1 is SGHAT and CDR2 is FQDESV (reference sequence). Trimming shortened V by 5 bases and J by 4 bases, and 11 bases separated the two germline ends. The CDR3 covers 13 residues. The CDR3 nucleotides are TGTGCCAGCAGCCCGACGATAAGCACTGAAGCTTTCTTT. Its translation: CASSPTISTEAFF.

The chain carries TRBV11-2 and TRBJ2-2; tentative D call: TRBD2 (5 bases). CDR1 and CDR2 (germline): SGHAT, FQNNGV. V gave up 4 bases and J gave up 7 bases, with 13 bases separating them. The CDR3 covers 14 residues. The CDR3 region is CASSSRGSFGELFF. For the CDR3, the DNA is TGTGCCAGCAGCTCTAGAGGGAGTTTCGGGGAGCTGTTTTTT.

This chain connects TRBV5-1 to TRBJ2-7; possible D gene TRBD2, 6 bases. V lost 4 bases, J lost 4 bases, and 15 bases lay in between. The germline V gene has CDR1 SGHRS and CDR2 YFSETQ. This CDR3 spans 14 amino acids. The CDR3 sequence: CASSPRGSWYEQYF. The CDR3 DNA reads as TGCGCCAGCAGCCCGCGGGGTAGTTGGTACGAGCAGTACTTC.

The chain has TRBV11-3 and TRBJ2-7, with unresolved D. The CDR3 extends over 16 amino acids. Germline lookup yields CDR1 SGHNT and CDR2 YENEEA. V dropped 0 bases and J dropped 2 bases, with 14 bases sitting between them. This CDR3 reads CASSLEAGFETYEQYF. CDR3 bases: TGTGCCAGCAGCTTAGAGGCCGGGTTCGAGACCTACGAGCAGTACTTC.